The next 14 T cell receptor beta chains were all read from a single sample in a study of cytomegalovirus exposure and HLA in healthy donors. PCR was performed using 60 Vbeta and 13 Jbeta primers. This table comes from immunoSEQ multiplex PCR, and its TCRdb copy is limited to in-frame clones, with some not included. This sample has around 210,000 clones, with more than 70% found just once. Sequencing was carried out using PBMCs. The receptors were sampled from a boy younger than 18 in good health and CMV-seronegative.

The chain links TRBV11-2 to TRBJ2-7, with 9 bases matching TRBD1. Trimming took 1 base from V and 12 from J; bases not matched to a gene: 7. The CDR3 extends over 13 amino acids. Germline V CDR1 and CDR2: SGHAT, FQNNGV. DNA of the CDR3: TGTGCCAGCAGCTTAGTGGGACAGGGCCCCCGGTACTTC. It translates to CASSLVGQGPRYF.

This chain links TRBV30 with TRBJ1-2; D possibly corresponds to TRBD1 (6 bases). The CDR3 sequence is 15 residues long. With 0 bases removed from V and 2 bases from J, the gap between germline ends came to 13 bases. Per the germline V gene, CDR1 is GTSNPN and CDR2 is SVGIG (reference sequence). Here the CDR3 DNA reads TGTGCCTGGAGTGTACGGGGGGCTCCCAACTATGGCTACACCTTC. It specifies CAWSVRGAPNYGYTF.

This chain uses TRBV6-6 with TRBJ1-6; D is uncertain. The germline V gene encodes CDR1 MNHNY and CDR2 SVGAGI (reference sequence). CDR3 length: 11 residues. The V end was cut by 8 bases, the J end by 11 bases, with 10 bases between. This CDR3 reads CASGQTTPLHF. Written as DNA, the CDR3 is TGTGCCAGCGGGCAGACTACACCCCTCCACTTT.

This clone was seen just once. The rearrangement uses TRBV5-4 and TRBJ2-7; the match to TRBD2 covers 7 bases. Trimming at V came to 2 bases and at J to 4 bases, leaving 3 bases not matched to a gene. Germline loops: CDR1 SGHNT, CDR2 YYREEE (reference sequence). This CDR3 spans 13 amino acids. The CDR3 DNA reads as TGTGCCAGCAGCTTAGGCGGGGGATACGAGCAGTACTTC. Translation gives CASSLGGGYEQYF.

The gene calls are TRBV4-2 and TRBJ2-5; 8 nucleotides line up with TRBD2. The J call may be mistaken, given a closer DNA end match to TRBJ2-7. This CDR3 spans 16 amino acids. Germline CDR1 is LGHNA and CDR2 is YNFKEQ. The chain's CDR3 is CASSQVTTSGGHEQYF. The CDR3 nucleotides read TGTGCCAGCAGCCAAGTTACAACTAGCGGAGGCCACGAGCAGTACTTC.

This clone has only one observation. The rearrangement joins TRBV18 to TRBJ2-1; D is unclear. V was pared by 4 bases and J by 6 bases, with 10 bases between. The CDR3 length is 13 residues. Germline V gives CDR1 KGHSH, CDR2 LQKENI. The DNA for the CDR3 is TGTGCCAGCTCACTTGTCTACAGCAATGAGCAGTTCTTC. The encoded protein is CASSLVYSNEQFF. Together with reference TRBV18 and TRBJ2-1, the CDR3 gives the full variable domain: NAGVMQNPRHLVRRRGQEARLRCSPMKGHSHVYWYRQLPEEGLKFMVYLQKENIIDESGMPKERFSAEFPKEGPSILRIQQVVRGDSAAYFCASSLVYSNEQFFGPGTRLTVL.

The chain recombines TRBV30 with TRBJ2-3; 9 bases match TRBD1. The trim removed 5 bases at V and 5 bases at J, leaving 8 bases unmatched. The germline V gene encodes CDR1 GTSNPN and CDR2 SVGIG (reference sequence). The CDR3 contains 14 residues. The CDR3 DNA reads TGTGCCTGGGGGGGGGACAGGGTGGAAGATACGCAGTATTTT. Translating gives CAWGGDRVEDTQYF. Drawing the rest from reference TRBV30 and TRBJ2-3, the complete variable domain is SQTIHQWPATLVQPVGSPLSLECTVEGTSNPNLYWYRQAAGRGLQLLFYSVGIGQISSEVPQNLSASRPQDRQFILSSKKLLLSDSGFYLCAWGGDRVEDTQYFGPGTRLTVL.

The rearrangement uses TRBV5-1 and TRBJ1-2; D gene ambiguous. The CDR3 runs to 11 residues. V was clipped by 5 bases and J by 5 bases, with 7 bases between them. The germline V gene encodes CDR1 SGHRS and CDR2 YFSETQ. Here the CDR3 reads CASRAGYGYTF. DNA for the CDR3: TGCGCCAGCAGAGCAGGTTATGGCTACACCTTC. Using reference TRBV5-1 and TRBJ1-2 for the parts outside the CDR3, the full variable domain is KAGVTQTPRYLIKTRGQQVTLSCSPISGHRSVSWYQQTPGQGLQFLFEYFSETQRNKGNFPGRFSGRQFSNSRSEMNVSTLELGDSALYLCASRAGYGYTFGSGTRLTVV.

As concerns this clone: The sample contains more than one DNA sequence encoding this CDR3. Written as DNA, the CDR3 is TGCAGTGCTAGACAGGGTGATGGCTACACCTTC. Translation gives CSARQGDGYTF. This sequence joins TRBV20-1 and TRBJ1-2; D might be TRBD1 (5 bases). There are 11 residues in the CDR3. Germline CDR1 DFQATT, CDR2 SNEGSKA (reference sequence). V lost 2 bases and J lost 6, with 7 bases in between.

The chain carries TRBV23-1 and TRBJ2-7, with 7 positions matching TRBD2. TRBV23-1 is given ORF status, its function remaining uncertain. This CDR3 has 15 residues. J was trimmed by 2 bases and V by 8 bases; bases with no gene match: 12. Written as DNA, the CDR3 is TGCGCCAGCCGCCCCTTCGGGGGGTCGGCCTACGAGCAGTACTTC. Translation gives CASRPFGGSAYEQYF.

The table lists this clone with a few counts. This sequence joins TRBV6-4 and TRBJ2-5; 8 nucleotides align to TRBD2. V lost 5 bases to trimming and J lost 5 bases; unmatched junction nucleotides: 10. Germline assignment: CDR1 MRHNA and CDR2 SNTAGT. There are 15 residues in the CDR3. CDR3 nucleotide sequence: TGTGCCAGCAGTCCTAGCGGGCTCCCGGGGGAGACCCAGTACTTC. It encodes CASSPSGLPGETQYF.

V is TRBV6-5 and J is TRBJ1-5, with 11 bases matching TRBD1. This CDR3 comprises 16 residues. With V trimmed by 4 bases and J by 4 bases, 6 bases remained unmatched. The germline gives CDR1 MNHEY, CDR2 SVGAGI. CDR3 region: CASSSGTGGSNQPQHF. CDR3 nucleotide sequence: TGTGCCAGCAGTTCAGGGACAGGGGGTTCAAATCAGCCCCAGCATTTT.

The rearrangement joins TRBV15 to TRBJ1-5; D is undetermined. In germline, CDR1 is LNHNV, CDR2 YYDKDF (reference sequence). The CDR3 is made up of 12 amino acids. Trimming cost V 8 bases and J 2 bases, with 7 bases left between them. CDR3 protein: CATGTGNQPQHF. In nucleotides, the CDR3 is TGTGCCACCGGAACAGGCAATCAGCCCCAGCATTTT.

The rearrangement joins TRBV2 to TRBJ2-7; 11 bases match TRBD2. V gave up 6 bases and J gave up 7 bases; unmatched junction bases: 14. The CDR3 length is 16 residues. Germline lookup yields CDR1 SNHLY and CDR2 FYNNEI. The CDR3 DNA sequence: TGTGCCAGCAGGGCACTAGCGGGAGCCCCAAGTCGGGAGCAGTACTTC. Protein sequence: CASRALAGAPSREQYF.